Listed here are 5 T cell receptor beta chains from one sample, sequenced in a study of shared clonotypes between healthy human individuals. Assay used: immunoSEQ multiplex PCR; TCRdb lists only in-frame clones, some missing. Of about 2 million clones in the sample, 90% to 95% were seen once. The source material was naive CD4+ T cells sorted from blood. The subset was: CD45RA+ positively selected. The source of these receptors is a young man in good health.

The chain is built from TRBV18 and TRBJ1-1, with TRBD1 matching over 7 bases. The CDR3 consists of 12 residues. Germline CDR1 reads KGHSH; CDR2 reads LQKENI. The junction had 6 bases not matched to a gene; V was cut back by 3 bases and J by 11 bases. Here the CDR3 reads CASSPQGGDAFF. CDR3 DNA: TGTGCCAGCTCACCGCAGGGGGGCGATGCTTTCTTT.

The V call is TRBV29-1, the J call TRBJ2-7; D ambiguous. CDR3 length: 12 amino acids. The germline gives CDR1 SQVTM, CDR2 ANQGSEA. The V end lost 4 bases, the J end lost 5 bases, and 12 bases lay between the germline ends. The CDR3 DNA reads as TGCAGCGTTGCCCCCGATGGGGACGAGCAGTACTTC. It is translated as CSVAPDGDEQYF.

This clone occurred once. This sequence joins TRBV18 and TRBJ2-5; 7 bases match TRBD1. The germline V gene has CDR1 KGHSH and CDR2 LQKENI. V lost 0 bases to trimming and J lost 0 bases; unmatched junction nucleotides: 1. CDR3 size: 15 residues. The CDR3 sequence is CASSPPTGYQETQYF. The CDR3 bases are TGTGCCAGCTCACCACCGACAGGGTACCAAGAGACCCAGTACTTC. The full variable domain, its missing parts supplied by reference TRBV18 and TRBJ2-5, is NAGVMQNPRHLVRRRGQEARLRCSPMKGHSHVYWYRQLPEEGLKFMVYLQKENIIDESGMPKERFSAEFPKEGPSILRIQQVVRGDSAAYFCASSPPTGYQETQYFGPGTRLLVL.

The J gene is TRBJ1-2, the V gene TRBV19, with D maybe TRBD1 (6 bases). V was pared by 3 bases and J by 2 bases, with 13 bases between. Germline V gene lookup returns CDR1 LNHDA and CDR2 SQIVND (reference sequence). The CDR3 extends over 15 amino acids. The CDR3 nucleotides are TGTGCCAGTAGTATTACCACAGGGTCCAACTATGGCTACACCTTC. Protein product: CASSITTGSNYGYTF. Using reference TRBV19 and TRBJ1-2 for the parts outside the CDR3, the full variable domain is DGGITQSPKYLFRKEGQNVTLSCEQNLNHDAMYWYRQDPGQGLRLIYYSQIVNDFQKGDIAEGYSVSREKKESFPLTVTSAQKNPTAFYLCASSITTGSNYGYTFGSGTRLTVV.

The chain links TRBV10-3 to TRBJ1-1; no firm D call. Germline CDR1 and CDR2: ENHRY and SYGVKD. The CDR3 is made up of 11 amino acids. With 6 bases removed from V and 3 bases from J, the gap between germline ends came to 5 bases. Here the CDR3 reads CAIRADTEAFF. In DNA form, the CDR3 reads TGTGCCATCAGGGCGGACACTGAAGCTTTCTTT.